This T cell receptor (beta chain) was retrieved from a study of T cell responses to AZD1222 COVID-19 vaccine. The germline V and J ends were trimmed by 4 bases and 0 bases, with 10 bases remaining between them. CDR3 length: 15 residues. In germline, CDR1 is MNHEY, CDR2 SVGEGT. Assay: immunoSEQ multiplex PCR; the TCRdb copy retains only in-frame clones and omits some. The table has about 150,000 clones, around nine tenths seen once. A note on this clone: Its specificity is not known.

Study observations and caveats: No repertoire was sampled before or during the peak T cell response, only after it.

The chain carries TRBV6-2 or TRBV6-3 and TRBJ1-5, with a weak D call TRBD1 (6 bases). The origin of this receptor is an adult in good health. The sequencing here drew on peripheral blood, taken on day 0 of AZD1222 vaccination. CDR3 residues: CASSWVGASNQPQHF. In DNA form, the CDR3 reads TGTGCCAGCAGTTGGGTGGGGGCTAGCAATCAGCCCCAGCATTTT.